This TCR beta chain was sequenced for a study of cytomegalovirus exposure and HLA in healthy donors. A multiplex PCR was run with 60 Vbeta primers and 13 Jbeta primers. Clones were sequenced by immunoSEQ multiplex PCR, and TCRdb holds only the in-frame ones, with some missing. Of 50,000 to 70,000 clones listed, 55% to 85% were seen once; the top ten hold less than 45%. As concerns this clone: Its cognate antigen is unknown.

Trimming took off 5 bases at V and 0 bases at J, with 13 bases between the two ends. The CDR3 extends over 15 amino acids. From germline, CDR1 is MNHNS and CDR2 SASEGT. Whole-study findings and limits: For most TCR beta V segments, an earlier analysis put the productive rate at about 90% or about 30% of the time. While the bulk of TCR sequences proved rare, some public TCRs turned up in many donors. One variant, a missense change in DCLRE1C, was linked in a later analysis to TCR beta V- and J-gene trimming. It emerged from a later analysis that several of the most significant clusters appeared to be linked to common viral pathogens.

This rearrangement joins TRBV6-1 to TRBJ1-2, with a weak D call TRBD1 (6 bases). This TCR was recovered from a man in his forties in good health and CMV-seropositive. The sequenced sample was PBMCs. The CDR3 is CASSLTTGTNYGYTF. The CDR3 DNA sequence: TGTGCCAGCAGTTTAACGACAGGAACTAACTATGGCTACACCTTC.